The source of this T cell receptor (beta chain) is a study of PD-1 blockade in classical Hodgkin lymphoma. Across the study: Intravenous delivery of nivolumab at 3 mg/kg to patients occurred every 2 weeks.

Relapse was seen in all patients after autologous stem cell transplantation, and brentuximab vedotin exposure was variable. Magnetic negative selection was used to purify CD4+ T cells from PBMCs that had been thawed. CDR1 SGHAT and CDR2 FQDESV come from the germline V gene (reference sequence). V lost 3 bases to trimming and J lost 7 bases, with 13 bases between them. The CDR3 is made up of 14 amino acids. Profiling relied on immunoSEQ multiplex PCR, and the TCRdb table lists in-frame clones only, not all of them. The sample gives 30,000 to 35,000 clones, around 90% of which show up once; less than 0.3% is in the top ten.

The V call is TRBV11-1, the J call TRBJ2-1, with D possibly called TRBD1 or TRBD2 (5 bases each). The sample in question was CD4+ T cells from blood, obtained at baseline. The origin of this receptor is a human donor with classical Hodgkin lymphoma. CDR3: CASSLGVYGNEQFF. In DNA, the CDR3 is TGTGCCAGCAGCTTGGGGGTTTACGGGAATGAGCAGTTCTTC.